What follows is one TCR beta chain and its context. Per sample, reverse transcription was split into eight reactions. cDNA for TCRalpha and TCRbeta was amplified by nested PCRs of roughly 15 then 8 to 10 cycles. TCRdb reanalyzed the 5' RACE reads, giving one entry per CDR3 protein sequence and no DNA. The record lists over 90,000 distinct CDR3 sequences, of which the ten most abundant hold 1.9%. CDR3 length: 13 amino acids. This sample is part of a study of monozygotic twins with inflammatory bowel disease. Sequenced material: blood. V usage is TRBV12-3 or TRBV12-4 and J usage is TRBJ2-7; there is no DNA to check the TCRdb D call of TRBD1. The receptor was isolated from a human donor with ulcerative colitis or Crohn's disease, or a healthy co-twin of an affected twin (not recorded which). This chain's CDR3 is CASRRTGTSEQYF.